This entry is about one T cell receptor beta chain. The data were taken from a study of OX40 agonist ivuxolimab in advanced cancers. Study background: Ivuxolimab, which patients received intravenously every 2 weeks, was dosed at 0.01 to 10 mg/kg. Partial responses occurred in Three dose-escalation patients, one with hepatocellular carcinoma and two with cutaneous melanoma.

This CDR3 is built from 15 residues. The germline V and J ends were trimmed by 7 bases and 5 bases, with 21 bases remaining between them. Germline assignment: CDR1 MDHEN and CDR2 SYDVKM. Only in-frame clones appear in the TCRdb table, and some are missing; sequencing was by immunoSEQ multiplex PCR. Altogether some 80,000 clones are present, 75% to 90% being singletons, with the ten largest covering 2% to 3%. The rearrangement joins TRBV28 to TRBJ2-7; D perhaps matches TRBD2 (7 bases). Sequenced material: CD4+ or CD8+ T cells sorted from blood, taken in a trial of the OX40 agonist ivuxolimab. This sequence originates from an adult with an advanced solid tumor such as melanoma, head and neck, liver or kidney cancer. The CDR3 bases are TGTGCCAGCATTAGGGCCGGGGGGCGATGGAACGAGCAGTACTTC. It encodes CASIRAGGRWNEQYF.